What follows describes a single T cell receptor beta chain. Per the germline V gene, CDR1 is DFQATT and CDR2 is SNEGSKA (reference sequence). The CDR3 is 15 amino acids. V gave up 3 bases and J gave up 0 bases, with 12 bases separating them. The data originate from a study of blood T cell repertoires in COVID-19. TCRdb keeps only in-frame clones here, not all; method: immunoSEQ multiplex PCR. The sample holds over 100,000 clones; over 65% are singletons and the top ten take around 4.5%. The receptor's source is a woman in her sixties or seventies with acute or convalescent COVID-19. Specimen: peripheral blood. This rearrangement joins TRBV20-1 to TRBJ2-1; D unclear. The DNA of the CDR3 is TGCAGTGCTAGTCACCCTGAGCGCTCCTACAATGAGCAGTTCTTC. Translated: CSASHPERSYNEQFF.